The text below deals with one T cell receptor (beta chain). This clonotype was counted ten times or more. This receptor's antigen is unknown. One base away there is no much larger clone; base qualities are not given. The sample's time point label, in plain terms: sample taken at primary tumor resection. TCR sequencing used whole RNA extracted from tumor and nontumor lung tissue, or from cryopreserved PBMC samples, without cell sorting. The donors were some 72 patients from the lung TRACERx cohort who had early-stage, untreated non-small cell lung cancer. A patient was chosen for TCR sequencing only when enough RNA was available from at least two tumor regions. The data were taken from a study of spatial heterogeneity in lung cancer (dated by TCRdb to the late 2010s). Regarding the complete study: More beta-chain than alpha-chain transcripts were consistently detected, likely reflecting higher beta-chain transcript abundance. TCR alpha and beta repertoires were quantitatively compared across multiple tumor regions, matched nontumor lung and blood in non-small cell lung cancer. Both alpha and beta chains were TCR-sequenced in approximately 200 tumor regions, approximately 67 matched nontumor lung samples and 55 to 60 PBMC samples obtained at surgery. Nonsynonymous mutation counts, determined by whole-exome sequencing of tumor tissue, were related to features of the TCR repertoire. In the raw uncorrected reads, each unique combination of TCR and UMI appeared more than ten times on average.

Reading the germline V gene gives CDR1 SGHRS and CDR2 YFSETQ. Trimming leaves V shorter by 4 bases and J shorter by 6 bases, with the junction holding 6 bases beyond the gene matches. Inclusive of the bounding cysteine and phenylalanine, the CDR3 is 14 residues long. CDR3 DNA is the only sequence kept; it has 42 bases, read in frame from the first base. Overall study results and their limits: Ubiquitous expanded tumor TCRs were found in blood more often at tumor resection than at routine follow-up. Confirming at a functional level the hypothesis that regional TCRs recognize regional mutations was considered to require additional single-cell paired TCR alpha and beta sequencing.

The protocol used for the library was 5' RACE. Sequencing was performed on a NextSeq 500. The TCR library protocol attached a unique molecular identifier to each TCR cDNA molecule to allow correction of PCR and sequencing errors. Regarding the original processing steps: Decombinator tools were used for TCR identification, UMI-based error correction and CDR3 extraction. TCRs above a frequency of 2 per 1,000, corresponding to the top 1% of the tumor frequency distribution, were defined as expanded. Rényi diversity was computed with the R vegan package after subsampling each repertoire 100 times to 5,000 TCRs. CDR3 similarity networks were constructed using string-kernel similarity of amino acid triplets, with links drawn between CDR3s whose pairwise similarity was above 0.82. Clones were called with MiXCR by TCRdb after fastp trimmed the public reads at Q25, and only in-frame beta chains were retained. Identical CDR3 proteins give one entry, which carries the most common genes and DNA. V and J calls and clone size were set by TCRdb, not the authors. This sample comprises roughly 48,000 distinct CDR3 sequences, about 5.8% of them detected only once. The ten largest clonotypes hold roughly 11% of the sample.

The sequences come from PBMCs, collected at surgery. This sequence was found in a male donor with early-stage non-small cell lung cancer. Recombination linked TRBV5-1 to TRBJ2-2, with 7 bases aligning to TRBD1. The CDR3 sequence is CASSPTGSAGELFF. The DNA sequence is TGCGCCAGCAGCCCGACAGGGTCAGCCGGGGAGCTGTTTTTT. The CDR3 plus the reference TRBV5-1 and TRBJ2-2 genes for the other parts give the full variable domain: KAGVTQTPRYLIKTRGQQVTLSCSPISGHRSVSWYQQTPGQGLQFLFEYFSETQRNKGNFPGRFSGRQFSNSRSEMNVSTLELGDSALYLCASSPTGSAGELFFGEGSRLTVL.